This T cell receptor beta chain was recovered during a study of blood T cell repertoires in COVID-19. Overall study: Both acute and convalescent COVID-19 samples were obtained from the United States, Italy and Spain.

Clones were sequenced by immunoSEQ multiplex PCR, and TCRdb holds only the in-frame ones, with some missing. The repertoire includes roughly 23,000 clones, 90% of them detected once, and less than 3.5% sits in the top ten. The V segment lost 5 bases and the J segment 2 bases; nucleotides outside the gene matches: 8. Germline V gives CDR1 SQVTM, CDR2 ANQGSEA. The CDR3 runs 14 residues. The clonotype originates from a man between 65 and 85 years old with acute or convalescent COVID-19. Sequenced material: peripheral blood. The rearrangement links TRBV29-1 to TRBJ1-1, with TRBD1 matching 7 bases. The CDR3 nucleotides are TGCAGCGTTTTAACCGGGACAGCTAACACTGAAGCTTTCTTT. Residues: CSVLTGTANTEAFF.